This T cell receptor beta chain stems from a study of radiation and T cells in renal cell carcinoma. Time point specified: blood 4 weeks post-SBRT, at nephrectomy. Treatment denoted: 15 Gy SBRT to primary tumor, nephrectomy 4 weeks later. Radiation-treated patients gave blood at baseline, week 2 and week 4. Using immunoSEQ multiplex PCR, the repertoire was profiled, and TCRdb retains in-frame clones only, with some absent. This table holds some 150,000 clones, approximately 86% found once. The V gene lost 2 bases and the J gene lost 3 bases, with 8 bases spanning the gap. The germline gives CDR1 MGHDK, CDR2 SYGVNS. This CDR3 has 14 residues.

This TCR was recovered from a woman aged 45-65 years with renal cell carcinoma. Sample: blood, taken from a patient whose treatment included radiotherapy and nephrectomy. J is TRBJ1-5 and V is TRBV25-1; D is undetermined. The CDR3 loop reads CASSEVGINQPQHF. The DNA of the CDR3 is TGTGCCAGCAGTGAAGTAGGGATCAATCAGCCCCAGCATTTT.